This TCR beta chain was captured by sequencing in a study of CD8 T cells in ankylosing spondylitis. Findings and limits, study-wide: Characteristic of ankylosing spondylitis blood, it appeared, was a TCR beta motif comprising several highly homologous variants.

Scientists made TCR beta libraries using quantitative 5'-RACE with molecular barcodes. TCRdb reprocessed the 5' RACE reads via MiXCR and lists one record per CDR3 protein. The profile covers about 500,000 distinct CDR3 sequences, with approximately 11% appearing a single time and approximately 6.3% taken by the ten largest. J was trimmed by 0 bases and V by 5 bases; bases with no gene match: 9. This CDR3 is built from 18 residues. Germline loops: CDR1 KGHDR, CDR2 SFDVKD. Details on this clonotype: The antigen remains undetermined.

This sequence was found in a male donor with ankylosing spondylitis. Sequencing used blood, either unsorted or a sorted T cell fraction (not recorded which). The V call is TRBV24-1, the J call TRBJ2-3; 11 bases fit TRBD2. The CDR3 DNA is TGTGCCACCAGTGGGTCACTAGCGGGAGAAGGAAGCACAGATACGCAGTATTTT. Protein sequence: CATSGSLAGEGSTDTQYF.